One TCR beta chain is described in this entry. The target antigen is unknown. This clone may be a read error of a much larger clone one base away. This sample was included in a study of identical twins. TCRdb used MiXCR to reprocess the 5' RACE reads, holding one entry per CDR3 protein. This table holds about 900,000 distinct CDR3 sequences, roughly 12% found once. Findings and limits, study-wide: Models underestimated how often monozygotic twins shared out-of-frame TCR alpha.

The germline V and J ends were trimmed by 2 bases and 8 bases, with 7 bases remaining between them. The CDR3 contains 12 residues. Germline V CDR1 and CDR2: SGHAT, FQNNGV. These same records also appear under a second study, on yellow fever vaccine responses in identical twins.

This TCR was recovered from a woman in her late teens or twenties in good health. The chain has TRBV11-2 and TRBJ2-1, with D tentatively TRBD1 (5 bases). Sequencing input: PBMCs. The CDR3 sequence is CASSLQGHEQFF. CDR3 DNA sequence: TGTGCCAGCAGCTTACAGGGCCATGAGCAGTTCTTC.